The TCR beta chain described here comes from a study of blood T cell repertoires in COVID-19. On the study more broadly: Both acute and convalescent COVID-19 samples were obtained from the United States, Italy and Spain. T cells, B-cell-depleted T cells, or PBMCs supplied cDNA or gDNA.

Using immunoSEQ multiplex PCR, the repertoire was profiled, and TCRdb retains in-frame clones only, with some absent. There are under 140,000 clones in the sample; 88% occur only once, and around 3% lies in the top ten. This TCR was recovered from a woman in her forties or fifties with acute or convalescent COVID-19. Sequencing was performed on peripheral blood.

DNA for the CDR3: TGCAGTGCCCAGGGTGACACTGAAGCTTTCTTT. Protein: CSAQGDTEAFF. V and J are TRBV20-1 and TRBJ1-1; weak D call: TRBD1 (5 bases). Per the germline V gene, CDR1 is DFQATT and CDR2 is SNEGSKA (reference sequence). This CDR3 has 11 residues. Trimming took off 6 bases at V and 3 bases at J, with 8 bases between the two ends.